This record concerns one TCR beta chain sequence. Antigen: not known. This clone may be a read error of a much larger clone one base away. The germline V and J ends were trimmed by 6 bases and 0 bases, with 18 bases remaining between them. The CDR3 contains 17 residues. Germline CDR1 and CDR2: MNHEY and SVGAGI. A constant-region primer served to make TCR beta cDNA from roughly 460 ng total RNA. Three nested multiplex PCR rounds of slightly modified ARM-PCR generated TCR beta libraries. TRBV1-TRBV30 forward primers and a C-beta reverse primer were used in the first two PCR rounds, which each ran for about 10 cycles. MiXCR, run by TCRdb on the multiplex PCR reads, gives a single entry per CDR3 protein. The data contain 330,000 or so distinct CDR3 sequences, roughly two thirds of them singletons. The blood RNA (from unsorted whole blood) was obtained, and germline DNA was also extracted. Among the patients, all had chronic HBV infection and none had been treated.

This entry belongs to a study of tumor-infiltrating lymphocytes in primary liver carcinoma. Background on the study: These patients were men and women whose ages were 30 to 69 years. Read depth, roughly 3.65 to 8 million productive TCRbeta reads, did not differ significantly between tissues. Whole-study findings and limits: Tumor top-250-clone fraction significantly exceeded that of blood (p = 0.039).

The receptor's source is a middle-aged man with primary liver carcinoma and hepatitis B virus infection. The chain has TRBV6-5 and TRBJ1-5; maybe TRBD1 (5 bases). Sequenced sample: peripheral blood. In DNA, the CDR3 is TGTGCCAGCAGGGCGATAGGGGATCCGTATAGCAATCAGCCCCAGCATTTT. Its protein product is CASRAIGDPYSNQPQHF.